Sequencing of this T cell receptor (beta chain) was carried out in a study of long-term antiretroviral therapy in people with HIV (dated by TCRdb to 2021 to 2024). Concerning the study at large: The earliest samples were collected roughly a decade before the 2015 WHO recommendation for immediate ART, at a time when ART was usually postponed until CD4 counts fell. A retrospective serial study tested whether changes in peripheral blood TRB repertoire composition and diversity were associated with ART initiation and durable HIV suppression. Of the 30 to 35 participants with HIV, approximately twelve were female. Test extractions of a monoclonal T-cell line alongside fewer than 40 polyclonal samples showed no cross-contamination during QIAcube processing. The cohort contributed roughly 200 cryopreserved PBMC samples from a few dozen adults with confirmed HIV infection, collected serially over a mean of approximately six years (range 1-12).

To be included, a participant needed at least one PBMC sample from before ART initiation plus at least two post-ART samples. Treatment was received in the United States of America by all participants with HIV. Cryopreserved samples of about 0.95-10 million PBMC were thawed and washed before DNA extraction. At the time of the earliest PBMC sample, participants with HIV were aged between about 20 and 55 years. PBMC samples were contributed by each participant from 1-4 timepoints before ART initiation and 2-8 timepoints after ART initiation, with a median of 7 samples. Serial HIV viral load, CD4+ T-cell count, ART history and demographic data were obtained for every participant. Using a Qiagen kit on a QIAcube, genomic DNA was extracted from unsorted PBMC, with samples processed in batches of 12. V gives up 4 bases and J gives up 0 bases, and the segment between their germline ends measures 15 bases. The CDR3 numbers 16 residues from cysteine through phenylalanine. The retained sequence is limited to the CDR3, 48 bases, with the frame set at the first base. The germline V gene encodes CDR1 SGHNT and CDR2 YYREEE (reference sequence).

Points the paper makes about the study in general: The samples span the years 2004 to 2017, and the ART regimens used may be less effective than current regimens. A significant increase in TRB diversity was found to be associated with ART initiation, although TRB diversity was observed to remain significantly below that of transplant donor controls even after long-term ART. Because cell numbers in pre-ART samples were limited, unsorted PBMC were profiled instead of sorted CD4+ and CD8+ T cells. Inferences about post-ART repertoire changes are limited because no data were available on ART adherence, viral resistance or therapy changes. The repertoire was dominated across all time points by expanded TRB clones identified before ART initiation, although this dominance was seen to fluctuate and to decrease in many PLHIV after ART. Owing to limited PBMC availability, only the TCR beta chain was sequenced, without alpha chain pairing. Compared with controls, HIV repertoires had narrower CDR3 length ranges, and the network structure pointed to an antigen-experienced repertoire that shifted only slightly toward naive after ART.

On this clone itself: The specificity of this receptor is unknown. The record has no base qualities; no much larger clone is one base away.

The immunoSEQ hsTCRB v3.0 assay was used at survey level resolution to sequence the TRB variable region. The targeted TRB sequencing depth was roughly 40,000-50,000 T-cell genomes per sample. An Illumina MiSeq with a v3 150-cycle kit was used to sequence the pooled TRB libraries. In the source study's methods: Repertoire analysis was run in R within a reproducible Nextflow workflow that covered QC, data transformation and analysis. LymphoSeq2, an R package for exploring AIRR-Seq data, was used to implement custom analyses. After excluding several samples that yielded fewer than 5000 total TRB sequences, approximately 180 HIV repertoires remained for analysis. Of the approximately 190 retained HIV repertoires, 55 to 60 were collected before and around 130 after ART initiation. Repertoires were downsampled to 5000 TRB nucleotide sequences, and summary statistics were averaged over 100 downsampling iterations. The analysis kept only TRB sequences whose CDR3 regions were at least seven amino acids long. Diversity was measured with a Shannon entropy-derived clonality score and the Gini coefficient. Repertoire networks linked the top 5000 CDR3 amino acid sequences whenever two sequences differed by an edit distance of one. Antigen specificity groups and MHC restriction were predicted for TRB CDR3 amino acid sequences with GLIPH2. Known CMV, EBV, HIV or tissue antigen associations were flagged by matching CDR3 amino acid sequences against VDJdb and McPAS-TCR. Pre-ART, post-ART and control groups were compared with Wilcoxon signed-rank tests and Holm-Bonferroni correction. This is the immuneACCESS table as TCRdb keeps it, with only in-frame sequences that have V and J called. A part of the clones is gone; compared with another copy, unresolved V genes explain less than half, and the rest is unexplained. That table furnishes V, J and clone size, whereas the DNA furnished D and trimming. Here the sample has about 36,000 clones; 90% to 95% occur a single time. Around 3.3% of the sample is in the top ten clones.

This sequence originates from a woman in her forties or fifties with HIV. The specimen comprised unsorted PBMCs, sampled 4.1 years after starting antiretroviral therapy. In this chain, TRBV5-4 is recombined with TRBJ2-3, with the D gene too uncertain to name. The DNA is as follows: TGTGCCAGCAGCCAACCCGGCAAATCTAGCACAGATACGCAGTATTTT. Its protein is CASSQPGKSSTDTQYF.